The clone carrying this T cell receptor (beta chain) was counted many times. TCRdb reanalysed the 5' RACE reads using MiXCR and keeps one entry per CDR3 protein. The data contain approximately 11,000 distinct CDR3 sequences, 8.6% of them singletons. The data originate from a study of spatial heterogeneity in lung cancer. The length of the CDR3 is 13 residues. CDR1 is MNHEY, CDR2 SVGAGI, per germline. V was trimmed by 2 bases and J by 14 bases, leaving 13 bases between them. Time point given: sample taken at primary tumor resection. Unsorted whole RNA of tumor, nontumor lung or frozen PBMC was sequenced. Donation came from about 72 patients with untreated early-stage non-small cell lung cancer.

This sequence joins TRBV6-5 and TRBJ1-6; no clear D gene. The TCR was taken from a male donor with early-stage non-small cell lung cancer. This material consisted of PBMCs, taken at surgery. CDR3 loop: CASSYDRRGSLHF. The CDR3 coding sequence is TGTGCCAGCAGTTACGACCGGCGTGGATCCCTCCACTTT.